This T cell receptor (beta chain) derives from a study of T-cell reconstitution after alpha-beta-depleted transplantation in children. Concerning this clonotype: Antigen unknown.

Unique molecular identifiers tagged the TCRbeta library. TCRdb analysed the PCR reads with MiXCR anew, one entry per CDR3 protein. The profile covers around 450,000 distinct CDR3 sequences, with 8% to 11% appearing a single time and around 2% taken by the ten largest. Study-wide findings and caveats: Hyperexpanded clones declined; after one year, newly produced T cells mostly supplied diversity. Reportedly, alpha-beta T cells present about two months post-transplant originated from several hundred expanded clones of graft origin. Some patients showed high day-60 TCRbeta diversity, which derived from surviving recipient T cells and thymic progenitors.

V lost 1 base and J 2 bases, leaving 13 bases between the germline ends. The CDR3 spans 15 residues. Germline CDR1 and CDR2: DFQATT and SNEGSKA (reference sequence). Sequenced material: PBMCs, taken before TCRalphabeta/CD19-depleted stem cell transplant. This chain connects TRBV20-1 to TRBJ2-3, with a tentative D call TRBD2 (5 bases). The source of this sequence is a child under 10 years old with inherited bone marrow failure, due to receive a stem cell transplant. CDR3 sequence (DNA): TGCAGTGCTAGAGGTGGACTTCTACACACAGATACGCAGTATTTT. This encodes CSARGGLLHTDTQYF.